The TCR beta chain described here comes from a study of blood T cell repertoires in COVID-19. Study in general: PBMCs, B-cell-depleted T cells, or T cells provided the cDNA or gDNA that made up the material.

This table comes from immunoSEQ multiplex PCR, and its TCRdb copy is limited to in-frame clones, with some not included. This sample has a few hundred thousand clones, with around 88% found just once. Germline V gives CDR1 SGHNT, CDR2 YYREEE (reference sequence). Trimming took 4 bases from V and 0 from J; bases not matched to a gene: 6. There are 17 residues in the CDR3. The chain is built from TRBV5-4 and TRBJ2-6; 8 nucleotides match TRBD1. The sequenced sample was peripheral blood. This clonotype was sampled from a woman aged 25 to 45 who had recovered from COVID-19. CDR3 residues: CASSTGQDGSGANVLTF. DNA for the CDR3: TGTGCCAGCAGCACGGGACAGGATGGCTCTGGGGCCAACGTCCTGACTTTC.